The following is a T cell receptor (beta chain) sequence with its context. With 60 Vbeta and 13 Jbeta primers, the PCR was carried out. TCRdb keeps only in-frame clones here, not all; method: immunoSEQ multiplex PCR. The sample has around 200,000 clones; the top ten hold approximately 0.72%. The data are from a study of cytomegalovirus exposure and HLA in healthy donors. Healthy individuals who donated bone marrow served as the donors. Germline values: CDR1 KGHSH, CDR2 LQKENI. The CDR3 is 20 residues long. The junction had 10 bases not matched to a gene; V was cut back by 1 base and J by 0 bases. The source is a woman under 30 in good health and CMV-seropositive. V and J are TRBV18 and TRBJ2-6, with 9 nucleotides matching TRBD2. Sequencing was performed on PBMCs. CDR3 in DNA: TGTGCCAGCTCACCACTGAGTCGAAGCGGGAGGTTCTCTGGGGCCAACGTCCTGACTTTC. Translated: CASSPLSRSGRFSGANVLTF.